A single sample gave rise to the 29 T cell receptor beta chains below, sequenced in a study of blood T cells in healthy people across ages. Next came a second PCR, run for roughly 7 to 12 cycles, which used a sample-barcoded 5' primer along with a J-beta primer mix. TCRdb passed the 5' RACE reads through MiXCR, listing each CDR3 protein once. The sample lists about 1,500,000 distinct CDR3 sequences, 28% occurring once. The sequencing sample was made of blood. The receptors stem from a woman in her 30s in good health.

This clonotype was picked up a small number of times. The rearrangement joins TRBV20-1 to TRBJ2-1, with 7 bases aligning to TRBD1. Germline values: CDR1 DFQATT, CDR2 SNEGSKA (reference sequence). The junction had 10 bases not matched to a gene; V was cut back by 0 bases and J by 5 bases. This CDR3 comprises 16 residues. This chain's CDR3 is CSARDLRDRPNNEQFF. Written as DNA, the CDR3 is TGCAGTGCTAGAGATCTCCGGGACAGACCTAACAATGAGCAGTTCTTC.

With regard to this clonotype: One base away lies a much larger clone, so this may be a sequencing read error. Written as DNA, the CDR3 is TGCAGTGCTAGATGGTCGCAGGGCATTCAGTACTTC. Its protein is CSARWSQGIQYF. The V call is TRBV20-1, the J call TRBJ2-4; the D gene is possibly TRBD1 (5 bases). From germline, CDR1 is DFQATT and CDR2 SNEGSKA (reference sequence). V was shortened by 2 bases and J by 9 bases, with 11 bases between the two germline ends. This CDR3 spans 12 amino acids.

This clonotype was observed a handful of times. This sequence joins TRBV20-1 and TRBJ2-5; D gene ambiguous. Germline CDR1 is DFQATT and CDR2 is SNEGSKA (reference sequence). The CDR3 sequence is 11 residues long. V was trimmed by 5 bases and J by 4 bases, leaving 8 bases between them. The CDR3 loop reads CSALLRETQYF. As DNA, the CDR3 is TGCAGTGCTCTCCTACGAGAGACCCAGTACTTC.

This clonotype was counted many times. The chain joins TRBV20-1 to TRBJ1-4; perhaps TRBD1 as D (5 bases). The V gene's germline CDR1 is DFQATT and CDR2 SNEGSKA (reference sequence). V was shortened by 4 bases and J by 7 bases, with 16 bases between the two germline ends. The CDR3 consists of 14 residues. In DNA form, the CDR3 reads TGCAGTGCTACAACCCAGGGATTTGGTGAAAAACTGTTTTTT. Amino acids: CSATTQGFGEKLFF.

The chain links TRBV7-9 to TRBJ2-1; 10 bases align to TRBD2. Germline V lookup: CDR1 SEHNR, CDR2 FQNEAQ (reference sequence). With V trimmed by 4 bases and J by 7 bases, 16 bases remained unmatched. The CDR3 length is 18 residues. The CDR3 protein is CASSSSTSGVGRRNEQFF. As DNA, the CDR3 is TGTGCCAGCAGCTCGAGCACTAGCGGGGTCGGCCGGCGGAATGAGCAGTTCTTC.

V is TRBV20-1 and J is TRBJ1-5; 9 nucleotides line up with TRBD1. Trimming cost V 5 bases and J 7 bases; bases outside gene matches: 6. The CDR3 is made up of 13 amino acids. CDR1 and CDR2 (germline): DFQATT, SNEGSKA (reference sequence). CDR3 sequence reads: CSASTGGGQPQHF. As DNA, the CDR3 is TGCAGTGCTTCCACAGGGGGCGGACAGCCCCAGCATTTT.

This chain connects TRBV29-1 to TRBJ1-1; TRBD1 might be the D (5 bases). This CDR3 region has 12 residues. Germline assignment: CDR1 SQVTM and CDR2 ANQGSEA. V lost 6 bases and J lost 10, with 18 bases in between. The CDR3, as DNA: TGCAGCGTGAGGGGAGGGACTATCGGAGCTTTCTTT. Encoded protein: CSVRGGTIGAFF.

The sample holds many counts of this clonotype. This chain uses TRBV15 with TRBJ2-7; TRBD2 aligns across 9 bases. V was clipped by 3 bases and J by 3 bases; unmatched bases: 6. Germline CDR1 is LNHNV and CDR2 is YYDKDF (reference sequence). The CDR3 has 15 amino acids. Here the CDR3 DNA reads TGTGCCACCAGCAGGCTTAGCGGGGGTAACTACGAGCAGTACTTC. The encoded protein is CATSRLSGGNYEQYF.

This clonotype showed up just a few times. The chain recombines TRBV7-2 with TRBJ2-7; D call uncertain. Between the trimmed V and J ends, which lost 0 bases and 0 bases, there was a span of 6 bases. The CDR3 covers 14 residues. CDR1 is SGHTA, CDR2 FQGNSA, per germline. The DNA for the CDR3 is TGTGCCAGCAGCTTAGCGGTTGGCTCCTACGAGCAGTACTTC. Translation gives CASSLAVGSYEQYF. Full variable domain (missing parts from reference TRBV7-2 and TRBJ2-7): GAGVSQSPSNKVTEKGKDVELRCDPISGHTALYWYRQSLGQGLEFLIYFQGNSAPDKSGLPSDRFSAERTGGSVSTLTIQRTQQEDSAVYLCASSLAVGSYEQYFGPGTRLTVT.

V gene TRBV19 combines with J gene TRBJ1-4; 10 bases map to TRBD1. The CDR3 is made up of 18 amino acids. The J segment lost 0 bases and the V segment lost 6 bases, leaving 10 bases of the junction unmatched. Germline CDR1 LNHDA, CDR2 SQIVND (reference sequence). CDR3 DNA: TGTGCCAGTAGCCAAAGGGGGGGACAGGGGACAACTAATGAAAAACTGTTTTTT. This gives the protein CASSQRGGQGTTNEKLFF. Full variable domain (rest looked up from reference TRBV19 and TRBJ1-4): DGGITQSPKYLFRKEGQNVTLSCEQNLNHDAMYWYRQDPGQGLRLIYYSQIVNDFQKGDIAEGYSVSREKKESFPLTVTSAQKNPTAFYLCASSQRGGQGTTNEKLFFGSGTQLSVL.

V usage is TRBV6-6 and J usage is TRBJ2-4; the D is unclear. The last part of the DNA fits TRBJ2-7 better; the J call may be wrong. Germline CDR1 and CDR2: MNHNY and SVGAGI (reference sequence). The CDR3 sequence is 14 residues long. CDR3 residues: CASTDNPVYYEQYF. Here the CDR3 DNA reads TGTGCCAGCACTGATAACCCAGTATACTACGAGCAGTACTTC.

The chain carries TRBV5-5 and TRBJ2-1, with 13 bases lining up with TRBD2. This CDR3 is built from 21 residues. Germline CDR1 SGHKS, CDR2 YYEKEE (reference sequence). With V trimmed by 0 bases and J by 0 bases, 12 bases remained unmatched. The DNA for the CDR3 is TGTGCCAGCAGCTTGGTTGGGGGACTAGCGGGACCACCTCTCTCCTACAATGAGCAGTTCTTC. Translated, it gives CASSLVGGLAGPPLSYNEQFF.

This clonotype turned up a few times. CDR3 sequence: CASQNYRGRSSGANVLTF. CDR3 in DNA: TGTGCCAGCCAGAACTACAGGGGCCGCTCCTCTGGGGCCAACGTCCTGACTTTC. The rearrangement uses TRBV6-1 and TRBJ2-6; 7 bases are a match to TRBD1. Germline V gene lookup returns CDR1 MNHNS and CDR2 SASEGT. The CDR3 length is 18 residues. J lost 0 bases, V lost 8 bases, and 13 bases had no gene match.

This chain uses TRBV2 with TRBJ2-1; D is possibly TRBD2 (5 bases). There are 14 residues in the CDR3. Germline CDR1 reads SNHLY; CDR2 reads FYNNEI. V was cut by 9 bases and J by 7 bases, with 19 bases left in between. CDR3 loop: CASGLRVGANEQFF. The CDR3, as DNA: TGTGCCAGTGGGCTCCGAGTGGGAGCAAATGAGCAGTTCTTC.

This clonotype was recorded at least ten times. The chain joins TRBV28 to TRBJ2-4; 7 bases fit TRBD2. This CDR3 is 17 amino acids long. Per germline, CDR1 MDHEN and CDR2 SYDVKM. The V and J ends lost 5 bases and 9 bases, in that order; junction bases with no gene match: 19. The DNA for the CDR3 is TGTGCCAGCAGTCCCGCGGGAGAGCCCGCTAGTCCAATCATTCAGTACTTC. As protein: CASSPAGEPASPIIQYF.

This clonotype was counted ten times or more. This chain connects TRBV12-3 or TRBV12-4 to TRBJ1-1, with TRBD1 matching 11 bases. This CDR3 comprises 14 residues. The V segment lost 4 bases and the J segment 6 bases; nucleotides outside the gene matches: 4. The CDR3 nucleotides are TGTGCCAGCAGTTGGACAGGGGGCGCCCCTGAAGCTTTCTTT. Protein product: CASSWTGGAPEAFF.

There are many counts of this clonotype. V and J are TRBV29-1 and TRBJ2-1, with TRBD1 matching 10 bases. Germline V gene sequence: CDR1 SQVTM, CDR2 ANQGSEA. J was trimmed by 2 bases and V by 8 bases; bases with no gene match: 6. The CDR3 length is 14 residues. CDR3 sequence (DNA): TGCAGCACCAAAGGACAGGGGGCCTACAATGAGCAGTTCTTC. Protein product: CSTKGQGAYNEQFF.

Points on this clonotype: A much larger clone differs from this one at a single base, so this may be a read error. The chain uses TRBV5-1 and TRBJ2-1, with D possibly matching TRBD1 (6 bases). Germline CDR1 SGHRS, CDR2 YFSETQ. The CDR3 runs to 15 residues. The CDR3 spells CASRLGASTYNERFF. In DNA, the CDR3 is TGCGCCAGCAGATTGGGGGCCAGTACCTACAATGAGCGGTTCTTC.

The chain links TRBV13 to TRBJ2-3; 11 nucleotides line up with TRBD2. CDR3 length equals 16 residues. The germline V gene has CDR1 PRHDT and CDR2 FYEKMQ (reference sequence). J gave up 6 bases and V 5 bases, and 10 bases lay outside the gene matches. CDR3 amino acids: CASSQKLAGDLDTQYF. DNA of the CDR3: TGTGCCAGCAGCCAAAAACTAGCGGGAGATTTGGATACGCAGTATTTT.

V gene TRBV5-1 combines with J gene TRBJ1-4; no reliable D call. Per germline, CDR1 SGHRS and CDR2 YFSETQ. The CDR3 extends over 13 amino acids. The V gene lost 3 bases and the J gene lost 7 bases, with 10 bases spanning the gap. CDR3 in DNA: TGCGCCAGCAGCTCACTAGGTAGTGAAAAACTGTTTTTT. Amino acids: CASSSLGSEKLFF.

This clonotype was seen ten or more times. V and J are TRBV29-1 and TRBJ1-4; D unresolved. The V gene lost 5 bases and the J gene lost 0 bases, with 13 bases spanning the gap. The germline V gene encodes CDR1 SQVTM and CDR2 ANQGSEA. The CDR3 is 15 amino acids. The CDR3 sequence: CSVRRNTATNEKLFF. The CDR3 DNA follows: TGCAGCGTTCGACGGAACACTGCAACTAATGAAAAACTGTTTTTT.

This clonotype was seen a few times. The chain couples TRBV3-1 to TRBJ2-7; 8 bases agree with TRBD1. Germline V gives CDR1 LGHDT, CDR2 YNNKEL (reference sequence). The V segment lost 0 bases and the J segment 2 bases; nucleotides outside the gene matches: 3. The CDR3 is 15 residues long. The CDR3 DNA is TGTGCCAGCAGCCAAGATCTACAGGGGGCCTACGAGCAGTACTTC. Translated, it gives CASSQDLQGAYEQYF.

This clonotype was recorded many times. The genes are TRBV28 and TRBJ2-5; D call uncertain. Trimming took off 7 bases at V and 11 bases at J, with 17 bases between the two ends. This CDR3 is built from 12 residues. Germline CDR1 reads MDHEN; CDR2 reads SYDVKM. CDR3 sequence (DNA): TGTGCCAGCATGGCCAGGCGCAAGGAGCAGTACTTC. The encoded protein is CASMARRKEQYF.

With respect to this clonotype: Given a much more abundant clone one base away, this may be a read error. This chain's CDR3 is CASSFLAGDSYNEQFF. For the CDR3, the DNA is TGTGCCAGCAGTTTCTTAGCGGGGGACTCCTACAATGAGCAGTTCTTC. The chain joins TRBV28 to TRBJ2-1, with 9 bases matching TRBD2. Looked up from germline, CDR1 is MDHEN and CDR2 is SYDVKM. The CDR3 totals 16 residues. J was trimmed by 0 bases and V by 3 bases; bases with no gene match: 3.

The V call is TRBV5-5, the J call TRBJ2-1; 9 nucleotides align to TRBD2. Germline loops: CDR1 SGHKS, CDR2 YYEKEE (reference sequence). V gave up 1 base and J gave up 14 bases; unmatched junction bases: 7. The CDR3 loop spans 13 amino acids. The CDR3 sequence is CASSLLAGNFEFF. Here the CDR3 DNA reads TGTGCCAGCAGCTTGCTAGCGGGGAACTTCGAGTTCTTC.

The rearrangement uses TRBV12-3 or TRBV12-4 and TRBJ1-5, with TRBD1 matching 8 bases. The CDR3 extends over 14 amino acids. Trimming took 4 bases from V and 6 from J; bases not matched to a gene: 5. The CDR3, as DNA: TGTGCCAGCAGTTCCCTGGACAGGGTTCAGCCCCAGCATTTT. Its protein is CASSSLDRVQPQHF.

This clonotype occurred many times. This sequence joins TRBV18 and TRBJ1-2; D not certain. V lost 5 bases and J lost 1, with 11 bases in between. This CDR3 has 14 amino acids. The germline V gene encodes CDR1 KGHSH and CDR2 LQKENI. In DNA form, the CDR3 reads TGTGCCAGCTCAGAGGGAACTGGTAACTATGGCTACACCTTC. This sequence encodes CASSEGTGNYGYTF.

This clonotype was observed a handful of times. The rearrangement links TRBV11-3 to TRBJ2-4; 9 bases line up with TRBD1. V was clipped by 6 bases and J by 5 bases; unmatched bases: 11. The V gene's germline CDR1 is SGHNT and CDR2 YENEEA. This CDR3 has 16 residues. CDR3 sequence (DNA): TGTGCCAGCAGTCCAGGGACAGGGTCGTCGGAAAACATTCAGTACTTC. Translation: CASSPGTGSSENIQYF.

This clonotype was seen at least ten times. CDR3 coding DNA: TGTGCCAGCAGTTTGGGAACGAATCCTCAAGAGACCCAGTACTTC. Translated: CASSLGTNPQETQYF. This chain joins TRBV12-3 or TRBV12-4 and TRBJ2-5, with D hard to call. The CDR3 runs to 15 residues. The V gene lost 3 bases and the J gene lost 2 bases, with 13 bases spanning the gap.